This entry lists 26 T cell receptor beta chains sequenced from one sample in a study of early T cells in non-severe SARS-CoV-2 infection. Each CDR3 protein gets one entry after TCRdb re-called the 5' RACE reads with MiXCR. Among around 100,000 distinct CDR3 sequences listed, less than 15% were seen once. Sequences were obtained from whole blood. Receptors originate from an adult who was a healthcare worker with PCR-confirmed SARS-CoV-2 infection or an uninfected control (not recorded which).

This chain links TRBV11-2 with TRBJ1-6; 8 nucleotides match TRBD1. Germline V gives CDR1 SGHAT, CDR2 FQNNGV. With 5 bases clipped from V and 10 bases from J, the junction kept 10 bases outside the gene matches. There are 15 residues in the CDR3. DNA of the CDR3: TGTGCCAGCAGCACGGACAGGGTTGTCGGATCACCCCTCCACTTT. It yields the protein CASSTDRVVGSPLHF. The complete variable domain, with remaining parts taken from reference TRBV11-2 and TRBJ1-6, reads EAGVAQSPRYKIIEKRQSVAFWCNPISGHATLYWYQQILGQGPKLLIQFQNNGVVDDSQLPKDRFSAERLKGVDSTLKIQPAKLEDSAVYLCASSTDRVVGSPLHFGNGTRLTVT.

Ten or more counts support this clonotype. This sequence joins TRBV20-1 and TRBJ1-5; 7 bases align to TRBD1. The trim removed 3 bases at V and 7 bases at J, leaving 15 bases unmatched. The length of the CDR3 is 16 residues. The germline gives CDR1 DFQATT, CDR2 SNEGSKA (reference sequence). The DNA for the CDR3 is TGCAGTGCTAGGAAAGGGGGCCCATTCCTGCAACAGCCCCAGCATTTT. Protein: CSARKGGPFLQQPQHF.

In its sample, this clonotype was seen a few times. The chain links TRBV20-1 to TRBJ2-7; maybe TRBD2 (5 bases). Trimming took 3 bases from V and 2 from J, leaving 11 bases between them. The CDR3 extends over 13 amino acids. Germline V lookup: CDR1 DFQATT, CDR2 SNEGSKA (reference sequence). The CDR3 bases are TGCAGTGCTAGGAGCGGCGGTACCTACGAGCAGTACTTC. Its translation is CSARSGGTYEQYF.

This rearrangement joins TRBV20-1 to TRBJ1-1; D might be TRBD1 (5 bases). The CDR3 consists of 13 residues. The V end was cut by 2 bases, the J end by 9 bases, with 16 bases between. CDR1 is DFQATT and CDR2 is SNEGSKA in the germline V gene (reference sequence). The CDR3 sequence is CSARSGTEGKAFF. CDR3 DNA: TGCAGTGCTAGATCGGGGACTGAAGGCAAAGCTTTCTTT.

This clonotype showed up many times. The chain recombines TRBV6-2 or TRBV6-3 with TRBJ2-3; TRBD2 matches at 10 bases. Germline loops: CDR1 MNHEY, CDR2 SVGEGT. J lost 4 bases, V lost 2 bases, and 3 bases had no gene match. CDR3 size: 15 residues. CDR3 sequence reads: CASSYGTSEADTQYF. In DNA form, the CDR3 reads TGTGCCAGCAGTTACGGGACTAGCGAAGCAGATACGCAGTATTTT.

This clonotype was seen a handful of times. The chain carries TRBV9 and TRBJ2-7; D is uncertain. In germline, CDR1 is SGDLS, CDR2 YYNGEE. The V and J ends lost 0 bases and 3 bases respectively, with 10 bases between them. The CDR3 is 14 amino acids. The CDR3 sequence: CASSVDSSHYEQYF. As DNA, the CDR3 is TGTGCCAGCAGCGTAGACAGTAGCCACTACGAGCAGTACTTC.

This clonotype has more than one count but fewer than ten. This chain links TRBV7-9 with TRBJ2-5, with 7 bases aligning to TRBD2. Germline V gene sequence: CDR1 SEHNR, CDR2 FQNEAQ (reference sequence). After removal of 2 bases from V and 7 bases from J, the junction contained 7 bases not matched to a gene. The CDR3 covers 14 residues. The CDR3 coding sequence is TGTGCCAGCAGCTTAAGCGGGGCGGAGGGGACCCAGTACTTC. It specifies CASSLSGAEGTQYF.

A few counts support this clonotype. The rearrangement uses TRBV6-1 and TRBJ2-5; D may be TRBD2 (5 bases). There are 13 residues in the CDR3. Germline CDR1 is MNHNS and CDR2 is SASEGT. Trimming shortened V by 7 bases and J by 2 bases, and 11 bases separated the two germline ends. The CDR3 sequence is CASKNGGQETQYF. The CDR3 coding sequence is TGTGCCAGCAAAAACGGCGGGCAAGAGACCCAGTACTTC.

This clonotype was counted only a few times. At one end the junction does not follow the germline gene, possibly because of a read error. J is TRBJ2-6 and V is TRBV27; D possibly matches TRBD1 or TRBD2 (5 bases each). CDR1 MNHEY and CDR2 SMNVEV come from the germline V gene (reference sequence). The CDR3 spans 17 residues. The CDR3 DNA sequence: TGTGCCGGCAGGGAGTGCCCATTAGTGTACGGGGCCAACGTCCTGACTTTC. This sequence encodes CAGRECPLVYGANVLTF.

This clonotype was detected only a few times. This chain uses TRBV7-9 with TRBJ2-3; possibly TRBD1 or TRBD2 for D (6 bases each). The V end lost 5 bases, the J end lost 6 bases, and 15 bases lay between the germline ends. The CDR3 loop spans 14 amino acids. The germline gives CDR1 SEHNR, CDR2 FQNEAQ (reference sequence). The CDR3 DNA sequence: TGTGCCAGCAGCGCGGGACCAGGGGCGGATACGCAGTATTTT. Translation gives CASSAGPGADTQYF.

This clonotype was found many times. The CDR3 here is CASSRQGEAGELFF. The CDR3 nucleotides are TGTGCCAGTAGTCGGCAGGGTGAAGCCGGGGAGCTGTTTTTT. The gene calls are TRBV19 and TRBJ2-2; D possibly corresponds to TRBD1 (5 bases). Germline lookup yields CDR1 LNHDA and CDR2 SQIVND (reference sequence). V was pared by 5 bases and J by 6 bases, with 13 bases between. CDR3 length: 14 residues.

The CDR3 loop is CASSLSGASEAFF. DNA for the CDR3: TGCGCCAGCAGCTTGTCCGGGGCTTCCGAAGCTTTCTTT. The chain combines TRBV5-1 with TRBJ1-1; D is perhaps TRBD1 (5 bases). CDR1 is SGHRS, CDR2 YFSETQ, per germline. Deletions cut 1 base from V and 8 bases from J, with 12 bases between. The CDR3 covers 13 residues. The full variable domain, its missing parts supplied by reference TRBV5-1 and TRBJ1-1, is KAGVTQTPRYLIKTRGQQVTLSCSPISGHRSVSWYQQTPGQGLQFLFEYFSETQRNKGNFPGRFSGRQFSNSRSEMNVSTLELGDSALYLCASSLSGASEAFFGQGTRLTVV.

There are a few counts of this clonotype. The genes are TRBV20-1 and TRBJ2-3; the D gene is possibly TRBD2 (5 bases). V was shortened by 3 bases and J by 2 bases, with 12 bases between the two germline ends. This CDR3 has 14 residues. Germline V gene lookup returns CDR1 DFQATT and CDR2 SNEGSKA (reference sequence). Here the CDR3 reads CSASHQRLTDTQYF. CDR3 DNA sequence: TGCAGTGCTAGTCACCAGCGGCTCACAGATACGCAGTATTTT.

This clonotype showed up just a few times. The CDR3 reads CASSVDRKETQYF. CDR3 sequence (DNA): TGTGCCAGCAGTGTGGACCGCAAAGAGACCCAGTACTTC. The rearrangement uses TRBV2 and TRBJ2-5; no firm D call. The CDR3 is 13 residues long. From germline, CDR1 is SNHLY and CDR2 FYNNEI. Between the trimmed V and J ends, which lost 4 bases and 3 bases, there was a span of 9 bases.

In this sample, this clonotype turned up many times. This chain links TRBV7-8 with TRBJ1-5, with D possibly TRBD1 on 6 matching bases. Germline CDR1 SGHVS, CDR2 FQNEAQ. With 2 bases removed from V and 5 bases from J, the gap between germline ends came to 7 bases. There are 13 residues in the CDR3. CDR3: CASSLKGDQPQHF. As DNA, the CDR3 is TGTGCCAGCAGCTTAAAGGGGGATCAGCCCCAGCATTTT.

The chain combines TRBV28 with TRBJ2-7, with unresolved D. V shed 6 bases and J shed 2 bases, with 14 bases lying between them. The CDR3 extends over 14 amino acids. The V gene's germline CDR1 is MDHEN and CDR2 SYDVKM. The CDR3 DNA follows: TGTGCCAGCAGCCTCCCGAATGAGGCCTACGAGCAGTACTTC. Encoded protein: CASSLPNEAYEQYF.

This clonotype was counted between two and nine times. This CDR3 reads CASSLLKSGELFF. The CDR3 DNA reads as TGTGCCAGCAGCTTACTTAAGAGCGGGGAGCTGTTTTTT. V is TRBV7-2 and J is TRBJ2-2, with D hard to call. CDR1 is SGHTA and CDR2 is FQGNSA in the germline V gene. V was clipped by 2 bases and J by 7 bases, with 8 bases between them. The CDR3 has 13 amino acids.

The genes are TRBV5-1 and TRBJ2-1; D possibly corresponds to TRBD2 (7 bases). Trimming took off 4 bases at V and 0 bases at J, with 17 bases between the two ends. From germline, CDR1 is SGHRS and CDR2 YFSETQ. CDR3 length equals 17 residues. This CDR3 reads CASSARGGGSSYNEQFF. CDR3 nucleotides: TGCGCCAGCAGCGCCCGTGGGGGCGGGAGCTCCTACAATGAGCAGTTCTTC.

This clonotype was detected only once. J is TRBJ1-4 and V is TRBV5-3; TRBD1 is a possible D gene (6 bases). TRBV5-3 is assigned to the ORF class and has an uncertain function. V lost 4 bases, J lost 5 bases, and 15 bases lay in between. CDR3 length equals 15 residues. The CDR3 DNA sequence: TGTGCCAGAAGCACGAAGCCAGGGGAGAATGAAAAACTGTTTTTT. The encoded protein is CARSTKPGENEKLFF.

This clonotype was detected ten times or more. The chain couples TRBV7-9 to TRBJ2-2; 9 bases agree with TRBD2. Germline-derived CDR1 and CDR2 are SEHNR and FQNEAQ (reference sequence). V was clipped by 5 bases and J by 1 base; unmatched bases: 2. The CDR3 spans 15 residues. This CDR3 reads CASSPTSGNTGELFF. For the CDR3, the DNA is TGTGCCAGCAGCCCGACTAGCGGGAACACCGGGGAGCTGTTTTTT.

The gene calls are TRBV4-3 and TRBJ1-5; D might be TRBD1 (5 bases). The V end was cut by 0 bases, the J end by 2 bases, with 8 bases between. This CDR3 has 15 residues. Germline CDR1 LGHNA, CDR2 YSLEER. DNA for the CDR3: TGCGCCAGCAGCCAAGATTTAGGGGGCAATCAGCCCCAGCATTTT. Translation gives CASSQDLGGNQPQHF.

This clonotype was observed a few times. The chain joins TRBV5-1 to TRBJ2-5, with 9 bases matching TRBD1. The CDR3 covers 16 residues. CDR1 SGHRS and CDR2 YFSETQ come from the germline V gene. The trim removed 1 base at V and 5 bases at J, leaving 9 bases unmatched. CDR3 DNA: TGCGCCAGCAGCTTGAGACAGGGGGGGTCCTATGAGACCCAGTACTTC. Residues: CASSLRQGGSYETQYF.

As DNA, the CDR3 is TGTGCCAGCAGCCAGGGGGGTGCAAATTCACCCCTCCACTTT. Amino acid sequence: CASSQGGANSPLHF. The V call is TRBV3-1, the J call TRBJ1-6; D is possibly TRBD1 (5 bases). The CDR3 totals 14 residues. Trimming removed 3 bases at V and 7 bases at J, with 10 bases between. CDR1 and CDR2 from the germline V gene are LGHDT and YNNKEL (reference sequence).

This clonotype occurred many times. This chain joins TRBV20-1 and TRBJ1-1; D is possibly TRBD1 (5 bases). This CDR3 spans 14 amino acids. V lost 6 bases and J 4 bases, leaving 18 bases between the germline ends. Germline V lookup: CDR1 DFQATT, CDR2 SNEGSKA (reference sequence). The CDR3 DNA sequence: TGCAGTGCAATAGGACACACGAGGAGCACTGAAGCTTTCTTT. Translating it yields CSAIGHTRSTEAFF.

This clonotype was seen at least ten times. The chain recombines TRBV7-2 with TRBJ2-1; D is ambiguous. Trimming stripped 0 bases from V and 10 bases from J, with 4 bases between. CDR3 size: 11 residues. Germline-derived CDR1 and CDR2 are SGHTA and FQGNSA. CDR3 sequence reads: CASSLAYEQFF. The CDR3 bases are TGTGCCAGCAGCTTAGCCTACGAGCAGTTCTTC.

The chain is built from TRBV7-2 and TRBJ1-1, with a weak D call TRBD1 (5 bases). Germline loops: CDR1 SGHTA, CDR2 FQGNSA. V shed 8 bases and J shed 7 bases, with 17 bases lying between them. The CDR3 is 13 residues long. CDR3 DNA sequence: TGTGCCAGCGGATGGAGGGACTCACTTGAAGCTTTCTTT. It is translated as CASGWRDSLEAFF.